A single T cell receptor beta chain is shown here with its context. Its antigen is unknown. Trimming took 4 bases from V and 3 from J, leaving 12 bases between them. The CDR3 sequence is 14 residues long. Germline CDR1 and CDR2: SGDLS and YYNGEE. Building of the TCR beta libraries involved iRepertoire HTBI primers and Arm-PCR of CDR3 regions. Per the original methods: Throughout the samples, researchers identified some 57 TRBV and more than twelve TRBJ segments. TCRdb analysed the multiplex PCR reads with MiXCR anew, one entry per CDR3 protein. TCRdb, not the authors, supplied the V and J calls. Among more than 300,000 distinct CDR3 sequences listed, roughly 16% were seen once. This sample's time point: newly diagnosed GD, antithyroid drugs for less than 3 months. RNA extracted from PBMCs served as the sequencing template. This specimen comes from a study of regulatory T cells in long-lasting Graves disease. About the research overall: Antithyroid drug use was under 3 months in newly diagnosed Graves' patients.

Findings and limits, study-wide: Tissue studied was limited to peripheral blood, excluding thyroid tissue.

These same records also appear under a second study, on T cells in Graves' hyperthyroidism and ophthalmopathy.

The genes are TRBV9 and TRBJ2-3, with D unresolved. The sequencing here drew on peripheral blood mononuclear cells (PBMCs), taken at new diagnosis, from a patient treated with antithyroid drugs. The TCR comes from a woman under 30 with Graves disease. CDR3 sequence (DNA): TGTGCCAGCAGCTGGAGAAAATGGACAGATACGCAGTATTTT. Encoded protein: CASSWRKWTDTQYF.